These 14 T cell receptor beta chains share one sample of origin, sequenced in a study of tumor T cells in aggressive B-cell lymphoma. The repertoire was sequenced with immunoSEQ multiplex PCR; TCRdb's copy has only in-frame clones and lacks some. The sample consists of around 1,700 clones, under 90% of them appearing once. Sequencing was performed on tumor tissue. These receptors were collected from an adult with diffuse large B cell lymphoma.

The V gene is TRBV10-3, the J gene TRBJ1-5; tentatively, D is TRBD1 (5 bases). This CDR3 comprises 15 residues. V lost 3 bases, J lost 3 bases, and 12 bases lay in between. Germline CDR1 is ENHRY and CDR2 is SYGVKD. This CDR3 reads CAISDGRVHNQPQHF. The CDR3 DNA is TGTGCCATCAGTGACGGCAGGGTACACAATCAGCCCCAGCATTTT.

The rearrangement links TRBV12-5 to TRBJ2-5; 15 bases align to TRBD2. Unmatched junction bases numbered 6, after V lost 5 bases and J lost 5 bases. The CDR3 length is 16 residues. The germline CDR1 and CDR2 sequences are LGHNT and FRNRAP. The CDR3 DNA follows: TGTGCTAGTGGTCTTGGACTAGCGGGGGGGGCGGAGACCCAGTACTTC. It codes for CASGLGLAGGAETQYF. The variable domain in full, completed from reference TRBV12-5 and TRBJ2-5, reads DARVTQTPRHKVTEMGQEVTMRCQPILGHNTVFWYRQTMMQGLELLAYFRNRAPLDDSGMPKDRFSAEMPDATLATLKIQPSEPRDSAVYFCASGLGLAGGAETQYFGPGTRLLVL.

CDR3 sequence (DNA): TGTGCCAGCAGTGAATGGTCAGGGCCTACCTACGAGCAGTACTTC. This gives the protein CASSEWSGPTYEQYF. The V call is TRBV25-1, the J call TRBJ2-7, with D maybe TRBD1 (5 bases). The germline gives CDR1 MGHDK, CDR2 SYGVNS. V lost 1 base to trimming and J lost 2 bases, with 12 bases between them. The CDR3 extends over 15 amino acids.

The CDR3 protein is CASSLVQGANDGYTF. CDR3 coding DNA: TGCGCCAGCAGCTTGGTTCAGGGGGCGAACGATGGCTACACCTTC. The chain employs TRBV5-1 and TRBJ1-2, with 8 bases fitting TRBD1. Germline V gene lookup returns CDR1 SGHRS and CDR2 YFSETQ. The CDR3 covers 15 residues. V was clipped by 0 bases and J by 6 bases; unmatched bases: 7.

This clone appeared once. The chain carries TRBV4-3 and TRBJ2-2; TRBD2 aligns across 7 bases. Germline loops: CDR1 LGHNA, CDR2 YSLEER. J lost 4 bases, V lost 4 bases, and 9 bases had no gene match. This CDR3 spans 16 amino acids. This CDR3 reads CASSPSQGGGTGELFF. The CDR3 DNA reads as TGCGCCAGCAGCCCAAGCCAGGGCGGGGGCACCGGGGAGCTGTTTTTT.

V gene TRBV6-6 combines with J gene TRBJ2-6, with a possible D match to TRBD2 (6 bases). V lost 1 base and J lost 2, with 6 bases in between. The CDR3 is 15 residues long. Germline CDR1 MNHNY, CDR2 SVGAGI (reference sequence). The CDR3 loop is CASSYWGAGANVLTF. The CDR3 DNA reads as TGTGCCAGCAGTTACTGGGGGGCTGGGGCCAACGTCCTGACTTTC.

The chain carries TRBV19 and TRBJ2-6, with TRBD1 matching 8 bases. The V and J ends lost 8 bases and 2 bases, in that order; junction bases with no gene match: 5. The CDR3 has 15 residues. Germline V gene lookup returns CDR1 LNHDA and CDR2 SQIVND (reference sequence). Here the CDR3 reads CASQWDRTGANVLTF. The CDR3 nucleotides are TGTGCCAGTCAGTGGGACAGGACTGGGGCCAACGTCCTGACTTTC.

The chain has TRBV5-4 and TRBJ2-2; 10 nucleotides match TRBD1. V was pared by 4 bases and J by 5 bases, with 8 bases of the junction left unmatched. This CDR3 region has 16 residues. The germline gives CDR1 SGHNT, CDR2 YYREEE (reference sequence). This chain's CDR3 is CASSTGQGVRTGELFF. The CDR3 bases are TGTGCCAGCAGCACAGGACAGGGGGTGAGGACCGGGGAGCTGTTTTTT.

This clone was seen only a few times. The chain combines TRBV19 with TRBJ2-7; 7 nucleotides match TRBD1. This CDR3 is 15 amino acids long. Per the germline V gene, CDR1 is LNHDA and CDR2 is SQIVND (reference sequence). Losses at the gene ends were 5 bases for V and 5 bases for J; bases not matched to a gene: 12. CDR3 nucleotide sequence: TGTGCCAGTAGTCCCGGGACAGCCAGTTTTGACGAGCAGTACTTC. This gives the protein CASSPGTASFDEQYF.

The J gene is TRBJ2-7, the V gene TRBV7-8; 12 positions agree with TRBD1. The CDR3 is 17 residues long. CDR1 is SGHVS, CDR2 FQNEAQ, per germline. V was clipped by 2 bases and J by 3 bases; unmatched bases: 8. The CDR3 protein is CASSLPPGTGGFYEQYF. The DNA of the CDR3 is TGTGCCAGCAGCTTACCTCCGGGGACAGGGGGCTTCTACGAGCAGTACTTC. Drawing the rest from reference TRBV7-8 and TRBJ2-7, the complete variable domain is GAGVSQSPRYKVAKRGQDVALRCDPISGHVSLFWYQQALGQGPEFLTYFQNEAQLDKSGLPSDRFFAERPEGSVSTLKIQRTQQEDSAVYLCASSLPPGTGGFYEQYFGPGTRLTVT.

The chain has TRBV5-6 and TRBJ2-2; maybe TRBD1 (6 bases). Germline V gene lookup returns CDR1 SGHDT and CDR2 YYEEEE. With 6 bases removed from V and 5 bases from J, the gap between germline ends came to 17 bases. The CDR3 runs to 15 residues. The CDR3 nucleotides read TGTGCCAGCACACGCTACAGGGTTGAAACCGGGGAGCTGTTTTTT. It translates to CASTRYRVETGELFF.

CDR3 amino acids: CASSQETYTEAFF. CDR3 sequence (DNA): TGTGCCAGCAGCCAGGAGACGTACACTGAAGCTTTCTTT. This sequence joins TRBV14 and TRBJ1-1; D unclear. V was pared by 3 bases and J by 3 bases, with 8 bases between. Germline CDR1 and CDR2: SGHDN and FVKESK. The CDR3 covers 13 residues.

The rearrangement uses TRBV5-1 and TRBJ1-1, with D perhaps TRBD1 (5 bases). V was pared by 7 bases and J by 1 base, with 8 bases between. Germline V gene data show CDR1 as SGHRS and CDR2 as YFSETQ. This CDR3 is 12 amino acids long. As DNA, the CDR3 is TGCGCCAGCTCAAGGGGGAACACTGAAGCTTTCTTT. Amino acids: CASSRGNTEAFF.

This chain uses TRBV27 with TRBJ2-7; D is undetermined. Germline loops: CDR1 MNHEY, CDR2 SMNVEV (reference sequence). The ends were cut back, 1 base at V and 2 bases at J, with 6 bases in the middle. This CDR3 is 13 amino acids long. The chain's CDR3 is CASSLYVTYEQYF. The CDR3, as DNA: TGTGCCAGCAGTTTATATGTAACCTACGAGCAGTACTTC.